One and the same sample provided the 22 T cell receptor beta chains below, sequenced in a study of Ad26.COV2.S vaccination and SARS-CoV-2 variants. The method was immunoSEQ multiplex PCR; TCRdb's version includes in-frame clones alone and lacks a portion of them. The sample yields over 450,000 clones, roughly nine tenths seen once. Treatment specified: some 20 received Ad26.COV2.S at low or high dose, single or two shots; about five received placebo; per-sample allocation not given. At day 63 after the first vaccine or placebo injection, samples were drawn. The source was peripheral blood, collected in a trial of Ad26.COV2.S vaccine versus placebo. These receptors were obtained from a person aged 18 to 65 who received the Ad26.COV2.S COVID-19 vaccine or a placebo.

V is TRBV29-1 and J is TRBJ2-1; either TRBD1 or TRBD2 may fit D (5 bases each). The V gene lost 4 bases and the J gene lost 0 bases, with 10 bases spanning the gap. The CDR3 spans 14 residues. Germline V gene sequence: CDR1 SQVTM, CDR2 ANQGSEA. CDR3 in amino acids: CSVVKGSSYNEQFF. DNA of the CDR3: TGCAGCGTTGTAAAGGGGAGCTCCTACAATGAGCAGTTCTTC.

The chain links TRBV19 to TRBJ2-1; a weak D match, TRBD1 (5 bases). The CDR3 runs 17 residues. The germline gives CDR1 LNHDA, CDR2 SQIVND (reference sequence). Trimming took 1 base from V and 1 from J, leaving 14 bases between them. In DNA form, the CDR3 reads TGTGCCAGTAGTATAGGGGGCGTTCCAGGGTCCTACAATGAGCAGTTCTTC. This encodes CASSIGGVPGSYNEQFF.

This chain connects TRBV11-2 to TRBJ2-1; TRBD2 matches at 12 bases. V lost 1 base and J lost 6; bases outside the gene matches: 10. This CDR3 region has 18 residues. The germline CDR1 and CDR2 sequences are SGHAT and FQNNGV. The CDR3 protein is CASSLALSSGGAVNEQFF. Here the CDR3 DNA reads TGTGCCAGCAGCTTAGCGCTCTCTAGCGGGGGGGCTGTCAATGAGCAGTTCTTC.

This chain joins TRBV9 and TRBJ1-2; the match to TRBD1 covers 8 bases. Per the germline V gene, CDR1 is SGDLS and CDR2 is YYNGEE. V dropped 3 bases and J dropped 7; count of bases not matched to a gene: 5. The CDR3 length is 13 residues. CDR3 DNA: TGTGCCAGCAGCGGGACAGGGCCAGGTGGCTACACCTTC. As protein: CASSGTGPGGYTF.

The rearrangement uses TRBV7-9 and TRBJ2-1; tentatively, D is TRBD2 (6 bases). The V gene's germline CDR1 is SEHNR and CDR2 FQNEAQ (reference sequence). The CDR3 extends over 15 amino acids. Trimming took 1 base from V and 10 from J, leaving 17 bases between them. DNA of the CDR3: TGTGCCAGCAGCTTAGGGACTACCGAGAATGAAGAGCAGTTCTTC. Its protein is CASSLGTTENEEQFF. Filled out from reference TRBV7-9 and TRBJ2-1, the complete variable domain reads DTGVSQNPRHKITKRGQNVTFRCDPISEHNRLYWYRQTLGQGPEFLTYFQNEAQLEKSRLLSDRFSAERPKGSFSTLEIQRTEQGDSAMYLCASSLGTTENEEQFFGPGTRLTVL.

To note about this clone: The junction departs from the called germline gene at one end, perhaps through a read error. This chain's CDR3 is CASRELANTEAFF. Written as DNA, the CDR3 is TGTGCCAGCCGTGAGTTGGCGAACACTGAAGCTTTCTTT. The rearrangement links TRBV6-1 to TRBJ1-1; D remains unclear. This CDR3 has 13 amino acids. Germline V gene lookup returns CDR1 MNHNS and CDR2 SASEGT.

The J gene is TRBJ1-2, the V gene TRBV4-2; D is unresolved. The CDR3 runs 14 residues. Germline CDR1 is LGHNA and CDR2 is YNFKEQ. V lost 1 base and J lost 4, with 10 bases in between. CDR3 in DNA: TGTGCCAGCAGCCAAGTAGACACCCTCTATGGCTACACCTTC. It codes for CASSQVDTLYGYTF.

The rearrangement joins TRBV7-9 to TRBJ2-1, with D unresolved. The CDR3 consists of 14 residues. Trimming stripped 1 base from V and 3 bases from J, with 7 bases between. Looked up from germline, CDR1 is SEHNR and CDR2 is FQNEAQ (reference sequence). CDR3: CASSLERNYNEQFF. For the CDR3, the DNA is TGTGCCAGCAGCTTAGAGAGAAACTACAATGAGCAGTTCTTC.

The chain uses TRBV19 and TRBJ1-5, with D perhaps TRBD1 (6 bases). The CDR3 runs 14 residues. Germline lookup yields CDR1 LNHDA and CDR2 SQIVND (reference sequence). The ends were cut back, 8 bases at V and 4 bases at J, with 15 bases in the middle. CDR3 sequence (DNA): TGTGCCAGTCGTTATACAGGGAAAAATCAGCCCCAGCATTTT. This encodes CASRYTGKNQPQHF.

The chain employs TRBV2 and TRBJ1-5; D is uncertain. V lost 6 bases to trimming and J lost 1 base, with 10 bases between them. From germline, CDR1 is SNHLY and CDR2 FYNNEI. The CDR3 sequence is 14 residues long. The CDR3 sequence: CASRVTQSNQPQHF. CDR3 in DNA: TGTGCCAGCAGGGTGACACAAAGCAATCAGCCCCAGCATTTT.

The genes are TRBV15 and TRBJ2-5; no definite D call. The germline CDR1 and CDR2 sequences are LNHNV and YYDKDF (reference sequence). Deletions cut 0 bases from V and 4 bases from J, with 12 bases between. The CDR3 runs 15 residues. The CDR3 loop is CATSRENSGRETQYF. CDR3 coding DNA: TGTGCCACCAGCAGAGAGAACTCGGGCAGAGAGACCCAGTACTTC.

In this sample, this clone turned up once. CDR3 sequence reads: CASRRTGGNYGYTF. CDR3 DNA: TGTGCCAGCAGAAGGACAGGGGGCAACTATGGCTACACCTTC. The V and J genes are TRBV6-5 and TRBJ1-2, with TRBD1 identical over 11 bases. Trimming cost V 6 bases and J 2 bases; bases outside gene matches: 2. CDR3 length equals 14 residues. The V gene's germline CDR1 is MNHEY and CDR2 SVGAGI.

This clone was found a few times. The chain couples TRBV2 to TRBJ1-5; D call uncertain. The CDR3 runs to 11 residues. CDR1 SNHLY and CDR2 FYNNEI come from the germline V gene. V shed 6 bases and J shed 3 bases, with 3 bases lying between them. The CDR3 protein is CASSYNQPQHF. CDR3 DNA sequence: TGTGCCAGCAGCTACAATCAGCCCCAGCATTTT. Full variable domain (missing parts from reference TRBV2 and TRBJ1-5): EPEVTQTPSHQVTQMGQEVILRCVPISNHLYFYWYRQILGQKVEFLVSFYNNEISEKSEIFDDQFSVERPDGSNFTLKIRSTKLEDSAMYFCASSYNQPQHFGDGTRLSIL.

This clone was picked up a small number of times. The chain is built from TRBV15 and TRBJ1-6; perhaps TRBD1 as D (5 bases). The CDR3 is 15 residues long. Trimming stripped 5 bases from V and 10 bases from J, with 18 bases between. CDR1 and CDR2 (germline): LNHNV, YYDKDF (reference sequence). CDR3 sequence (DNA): TGTGCCACCAGCCTAGCACGGGGCTTACCCTCACCCCTCCACTTT. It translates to CATSLARGLPSPLHF.

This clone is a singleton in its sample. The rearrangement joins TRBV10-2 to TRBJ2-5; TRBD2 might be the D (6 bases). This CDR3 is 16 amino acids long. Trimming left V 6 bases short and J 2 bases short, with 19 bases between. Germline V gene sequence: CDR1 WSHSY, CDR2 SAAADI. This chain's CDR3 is CASRGRVGLLQETQYF. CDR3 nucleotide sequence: TGCGCCAGCAGGGGGCGGGTGGGACTCCTACAAGAGACCCAGTACTTC.

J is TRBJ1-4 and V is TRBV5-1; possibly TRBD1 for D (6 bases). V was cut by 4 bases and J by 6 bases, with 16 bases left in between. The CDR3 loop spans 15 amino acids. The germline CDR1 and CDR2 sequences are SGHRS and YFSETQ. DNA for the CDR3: TGCGCCAGCAGCCTGGCATGGGGGCCCGATGAAAAACTGTTTTTT. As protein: CASSLAWGPDEKLFF.

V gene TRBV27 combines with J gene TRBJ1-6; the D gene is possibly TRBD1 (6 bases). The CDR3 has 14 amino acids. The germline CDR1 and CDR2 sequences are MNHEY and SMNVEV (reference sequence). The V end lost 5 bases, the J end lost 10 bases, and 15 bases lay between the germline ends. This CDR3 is CASSRTGTTSPLHF. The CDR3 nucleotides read TGTGCCAGCAGTAGAACCGGGACAACATCACCCCTCCACTTT.

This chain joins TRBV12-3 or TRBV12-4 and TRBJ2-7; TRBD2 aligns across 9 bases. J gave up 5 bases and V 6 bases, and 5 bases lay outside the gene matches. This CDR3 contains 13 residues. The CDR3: CASSETSGHEQYF. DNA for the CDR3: TGTGCCAGCAGCGAGACTAGCGGCCACGAGCAGTACTTC.

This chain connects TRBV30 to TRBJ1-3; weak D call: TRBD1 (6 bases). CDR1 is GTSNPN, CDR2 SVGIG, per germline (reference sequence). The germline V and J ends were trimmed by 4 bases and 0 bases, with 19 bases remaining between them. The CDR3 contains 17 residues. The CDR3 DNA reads TGTGCCTGGATCCCGTGGACAGATCTGAGCTCTGGAAACACCATATATTTT. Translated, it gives CAWIPWTDLSSGNTIYF.

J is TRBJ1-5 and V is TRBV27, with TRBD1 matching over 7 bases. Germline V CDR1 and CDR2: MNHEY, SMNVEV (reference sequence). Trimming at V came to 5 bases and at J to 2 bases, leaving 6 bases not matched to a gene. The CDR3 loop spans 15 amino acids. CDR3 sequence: CASSKQGYGNQPQHF. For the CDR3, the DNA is TGTGCCAGCAGTAAACAGGGGTATGGCAATCAGCCCCAGCATTTT.

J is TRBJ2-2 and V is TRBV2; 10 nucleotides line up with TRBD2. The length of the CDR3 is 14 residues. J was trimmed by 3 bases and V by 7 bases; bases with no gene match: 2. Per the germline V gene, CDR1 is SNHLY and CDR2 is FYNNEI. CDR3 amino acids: CASTAGGHTGELFF. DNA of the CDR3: TGTGCCAGCACAGCGGGAGGGCACACCGGGGAGCTGTTTTTT.

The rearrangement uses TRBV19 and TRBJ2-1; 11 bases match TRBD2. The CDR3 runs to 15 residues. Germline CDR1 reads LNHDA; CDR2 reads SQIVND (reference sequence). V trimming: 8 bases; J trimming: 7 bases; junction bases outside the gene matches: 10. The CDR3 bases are TGTGCCAGTGCCCTACTAGCGGGAGTTCGGAATGAGCAGTTCTTC. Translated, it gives CASALLAGVRNEQFF.